This T cell receptor beta chain was identified in a study of shared clonotypes between healthy human individuals. CDR1 is MDHEN and CDR2 is SYDVKM in the germline V gene. V dropped 5 bases and J dropped 4 bases, with 17 bases sitting between them. The CDR3 sequence is 15 residues long. This table comes from immunoSEQ multiplex PCR, and its TCRdb copy is limited to in-frame clones, with some not included. The sample lists roughly 2.5 million clones, approximately 90% occurring once. The sequencing input was naive CD4+ T cells sorted from blood. The subset was: CD45RA+ positively selected. The clonotype comes from a young man in good health. This chain joins TRBV28 and TRBJ1-2; D is uncertain. Written as DNA, the CDR3 is TGTGCCAGCAGTGAAACCAACTTCCTCTCCTATGGCTACACCTTC. It yields the protein CASSETNFLSYGYTF.